Here is one T cell receptor beta chain with its context. Method: immunoSEQ multiplex PCR; TCRdb's copy keeps in-frame clones and lacks some. The top ten hold around 0.21% of the sample, which has 99,000 or so clones, around 95% seen once. The data were taken from a study of technical replicates of blood from a handful of donors. CDR1 is KGHSH and CDR2 is LQKENI in the germline V gene. The CDR3 has 15 residues. The germline V and J ends were trimmed by 6 bases and 1 base, with 15 bases remaining between them. This rearrangement joins TRBV18 to TRBJ1-1; D gene uncertain. The TCR originated in a human donor in good health. The sample was T cells isolated from PBMCs. As DNA, the CDR3 is TGTGCCAGCTCCGATCCGGCGGGCTCGAACACTGAAGCTTTCTTT. Amino acid sequence: CASSDPAGSNTEAFF.